Sequencing of this TCR beta chain was carried out in a study of cytomegalovirus exposure and HLA in healthy donors. Regarding this clone: Its antigen is undetermined.

The CDR3 loop spans 11 amino acids. The V gene's germline CDR1 is MNHNY and CDR2 SVGAGI (reference sequence). The PCR ran on 60 Vbeta and 13 Jbeta primers. The table came from immunoSEQ multiplex PCR; TCRdb's copy has only in-frame clones and leaves some out. The table includes about 140,000 clones, around 65% detected once. Notes on the study in general: There were some public TCRs occurring in many donors, but most TCR sequences were rare.

The receptor was isolated from a male donor in good health and CMV-seronegative. Sequencing was carried out using PBMCs. V is TRBV6-6 and J is TRBJ2-5; tentatively, D is TRBD1 (5 bases). The end of the DNA fits TRBJ2-7 better, so the J call may be wrong. CDR3 DNA: TGTGCCAGCGGACACGCATACGAGCAGTACTTC. Protein: CASGHAYEQYF.